This TCR beta chain was sequenced during a study of blood T cell repertoires in COVID-19. Study-level background: Italy, Spain and the United States were the sources of the convalescent and acute COVID-19 samples. PBMCs, B-cell-depleted T cells, or T cells were the source of the cDNA or gDNA that made up the material.

Profiling relied on immunoSEQ multiplex PCR, and the TCRdb table lists in-frame clones only, not all of them. The sample lists about 130,000 clones; approximately 82% were seen once. The source is a man between 60 and 75 years old with acute or convalescent COVID-19. Sequencing was carried out using peripheral blood.

The CDR3 bases are TGTGCCAGCAGCCCTAACAGGAAAGAGCTGTTTTTT. Encoded protein: CASSPNRKELFF. The chain joins TRBV5-4 to TRBJ2-2; TRBD1 might be the D (5 bases). CDR1 and CDR2 (germline): SGHNT, YYREEE (reference sequence). This CDR3 is 12 amino acids long. Trimming took off 4 bases at V and 11 bases at J, with 12 bases between the two ends.